Sequencing of this T cell receptor (beta chain) was carried out in a study of metastatic and nonmetastatic thyroid tumors. Study background: Repertoires were compared across blood and tumor or nodule tissue from malignant and benign thyroid patients.

The authors' processing: Clinicopathological groups of papillary thyroid cancer showed CDR3 differences that were used to build a distant-metastasis classifier. TCRdb ran MiXCR on the PCR reads. The V and J calls were determined by TCRdb, not by the authors. The sample lists about 43,000 clones; around 24% were seen once. This CDR3 comprises 15 residues. Germline lookup yields CDR1 SGHRS and CDR2 YFSETQ. V lost 0 bases and J lost 1, with 10 bases in between. Overall study findings and caveats: Reports indicated that malignant thyroid tumors showed significantly higher TCR beta diversity than benign nodules did, in blood and tumor.

Of note for this clone: The antigen is unknown.

No treatment had been given to any patient before thyroid surgery. The sample consisted of tumor tissue. The TCR sequence derives from a female donor with papillary thyroid cancer or a benign thyroid nodule (not recorded which). Some clones in this sample may be carry-over from other donors' samples. The chain employs TRBV5-1 and TRBJ1-1; D is possibly TRBD1 (6 bases). In DNA, the CDR3 is TGCGCCAGCAGCTTGGCCGGACAGACGAACACTGAAGCTTTCTTT. This translates into CASSLAGQTNTEAFF.